Listed here are 3 T cell receptor beta chains from one sample, sequenced in a study of OX40 agonist ivuxolimab in advanced cancers. Only in-frame clones appear in the TCRdb table, and some are missing; sequencing was by immunoSEQ multiplex PCR. The table includes more than 60,000 clones, roughly 80% detected once. The sample here was CD4+ or CD8+ T cells sorted from blood, taken in a trial of the OX40 agonist ivuxolimab. These receptor sequences come from an adult with an advanced solid tumor such as melanoma, head and neck, liver or kidney cancer.

V usage is TRBV25-1 and J usage is TRBJ2-1, with a weak D call TRBD2 (6 bases). V dropped 6 bases and J dropped 6 bases, with 15 bases sitting between them. Germline CDR1 reads MGHDK; CDR2 reads SYGVNS. This CDR3 contains 14 residues. The CDR3 loop reads CASRPIPGGNEQFF. CDR3 DNA sequence: TGTGCCAGCAGACCGATACCCGGGGGCAATGAGCAGTTCTTC.

V is TRBV10-3 and J is TRBJ1-2; TRBD1 matches 8 bases. The CDR3 loop spans 13 amino acids. The germline V gene encodes CDR1 ENHRY and CDR2 SYGVKD. The trim removed 7 bases at V and 6 bases at J, leaving 7 bases unmatched. The CDR3 sequence: CAITGTGTHGYTF. DNA for the CDR3: TGTGCCATCACCGGGACAGGAACCCATGGCTACACCTTC.

The rearrangement joins TRBV18 to TRBJ1-5; TRBD1 is a possible D gene (5 bases). This CDR3 spans 15 amino acids. Trimming cost V 3 bases and J 2 bases, with 11 bases left between them. CDR1 and CDR2 (germline): KGHSH, LQKENI. CDR3 loop: CASSPRTSGNQPQHF. CDR3 bases: TGTGCCAGCTCACCCAGGACATCTGGCAATCAGCCCCAGCATTTT.